The following is a T cell receptor beta chain sequence with its context. PCR amplification relied on 60 Vbeta primers (plus 13 Jbeta primers). Using immunoSEQ multiplex PCR, the repertoire was profiled, and TCRdb retains in-frame clones only, with some absent. The table records 90,000 to 150,000 clones, 74% of them present only once. This sample stems from a study of cytomegalovirus exposure and HLA in healthy donors. Study context: From about 170 million T cells, an earlier analysis saw under 140 million unique TCR beta sequences.

There are 16 residues in the CDR3. J lost 5 bases, V lost 2 bases, and 10 bases had no gene match. Germline CDR1 SGHTS, CDR2 YDEGEE. The V and J genes are TRBV5-8 and TRBJ2-5; TRBD2 aligns across 9 bases. The material sequenced was PBMCs. The TCR was taken from a human donor in good health. The CDR3 loop reads CASSLGRGRAPETQYF. As DNA, the CDR3 is TGTGCCAGCAGCTTAGGTCGCGGGAGGGCACCGGAGACCCAGTACTTC.